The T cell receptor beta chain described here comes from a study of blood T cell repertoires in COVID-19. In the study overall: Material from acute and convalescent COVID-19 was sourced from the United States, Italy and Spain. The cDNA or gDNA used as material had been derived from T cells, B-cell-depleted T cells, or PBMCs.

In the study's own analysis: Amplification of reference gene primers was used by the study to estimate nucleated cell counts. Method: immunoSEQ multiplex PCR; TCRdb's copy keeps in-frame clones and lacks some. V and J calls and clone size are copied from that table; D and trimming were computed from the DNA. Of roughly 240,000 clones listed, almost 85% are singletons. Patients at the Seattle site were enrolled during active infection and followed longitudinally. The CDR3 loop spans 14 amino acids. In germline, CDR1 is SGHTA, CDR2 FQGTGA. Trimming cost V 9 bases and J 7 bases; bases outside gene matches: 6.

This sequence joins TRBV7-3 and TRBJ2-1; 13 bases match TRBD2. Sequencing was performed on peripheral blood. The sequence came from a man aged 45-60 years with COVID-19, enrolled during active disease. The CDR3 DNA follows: TGTGCCAGTTCCACTAGCGGGGGGGCAAATGAGCAGTTCTTC. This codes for CASSTSGGANEQFF.